These 12 T cell receptor beta chains originate from one sample sequenced in a study of cytomegalovirus exposure and HLA in healthy donors. PCR employed 60 Vbeta and 13 Jbeta primers. Generated by immunoSEQ multiplex PCR, the TCRdb table keeps only in-frame clones and is missing some. Of roughly 110,000 clones in the sample, around 85% are singletons; the top ten hold 3% to 4%. Sequenced material: PBMCs. Receptors originate from a man aged 55-75 years in good health and CMV-seronegative.

This chain connects TRBV19 to TRBJ1-1; possibly TRBD1 for D (6 bases). The CDR3 is 15 amino acids. V dropped 6 bases and J dropped 4 bases, with 18 bases sitting between them. Germline CDR1 reads LNHDA; CDR2 reads SQIVND (reference sequence). CDR3 nucleotides: TGTGCCAGTAGCCCCCAAGTGGGGGCGCCCACTGAAGCTTTCTTT. Encoded protein: CASSPQVGAPTEAFF. The full variable domain, with the rest looked up from reference TRBV19 and TRBJ1-1, is DGGITQSPKYLFRKEGQNVTLSCEQNLNHDAMYWYRQDPGQGLRLIYYSQIVNDFQKGDIAEGYSVSREKKESFPLTVTSAQKNPTAFYLCASSPQVGAPTEAFFGQGTRLTVV.

This clone was seen only a few times. The V gene is TRBV5-4, the J gene TRBJ1-2; D is perhaps TRBD1 (5 bases). The CDR3 loop spans 15 amino acids. Germline V lookup: CDR1 SGHNT, CDR2 YYREEE (reference sequence). The V and J ends lost 0 bases and 2 bases respectively, with 11 bases between them. The chain's CDR3 is CASSLEIRGNYGYTF. In DNA, the CDR3 is TGTGCCAGCAGCTTGGAAATTAGGGGAAACTATGGCTACACCTTC.

This clone appeared a single time. V and J are TRBV11-2 and TRBJ1-1, with a possible D match to TRBD1 (5 bases). CDR1 SGHAT and CDR2 FQNNGV come from the germline V gene. V shed 5 bases and J shed 0 bases, with 10 bases lying between them. This CDR3 is 14 amino acids long. For the CDR3, the DNA is TGTGCCAGCAGCCCAGGGCTACTGAACACTGAAGCTTTCTTT. It is translated as CASSPGLLNTEAFF. Full variable domain (missing parts from reference TRBV11-2 and TRBJ1-1): EAGVAQSPRYKIIEKRQSVAFWCNPISGHATLYWYQQILGQGPKLLIQFQNNGVVDDSQLPKDRFSAERLKGVDSTLKIQPAKLEDSAVYLCASSPGLLNTEAFFGQGTRLTVV.

The V call is TRBV5-1, the J call TRBJ1-5, with 7 bases that match TRBD1. CDR1 and CDR2 from the germline V gene are SGHRS and YFSETQ. The length of the CDR3 is 16 residues. The junction had 7 bases not matched to a gene; V was cut back by 4 bases and J by 0 bases. CDR3 amino acids: CASSPGGETSNQPQHF. CDR3 nucleotides: TGCGCCAGCAGCCCAGGGGGTGAAACTAGCAATCAGCCCCAGCATTTT.

CDR3 nucleotide sequence: TGTGCCAGCCTATCAGCTGGAGCGGGGGAGACCCAGTACTTC. Encoded protein: CASLSAGAGETQYF. V is TRBV2 and J is TRBJ2-5, with TRBD2 matching 7 bases. Per the germline V gene, CDR1 is SNHLY and CDR2 is FYNNEI. This CDR3 has 14 amino acids. V lost 8 bases to trimming and J lost 5 bases; unmatched junction nucleotides: 11.

The gene calls are TRBV28 and TRBJ1-1; D is possibly TRBD1 (5 bases). The germline CDR1 and CDR2 sequences are MDHEN and SYDVKM. This CDR3 is 16 amino acids long. Trimming took 3 bases from V and 1 from J, leaving 15 bases between them. The CDR3 DNA sequence: TGTGCCAGCAGTTTCCCTCTTGGGGGAGGGAACACTGAAGCTTTCTTT. Translated, it gives CASSFPLGGGNTEAFF.

The chain employs TRBV11-1 and TRBJ2-6; tentative D call: TRBD1 (5 bases). The CDR3 is 19 residues long. Trimming stripped 1 base from V and 1 base from J, with 17 bases between. Germline CDR1 and CDR2: SGHAT and FQDESV (reference sequence). CDR3 sequence: CASSLDSSLRESGANVLTF. The CDR3 DNA reads TGTGCCAGCAGCTTAGACTCTTCCCTCAGGGAATCTGGGGCCAACGTCCTGACTTTC.

This chain connects TRBV7-2 to TRBJ1-3; tentative D call: TRBD1 (6 bases). CDR1 and CDR2 (germline): SGHTA, FQGNSA. The CDR3 consists of 16 residues. Trimming took off 1 base at V and 0 bases at J, with 10 bases between the two ends. The CDR3 coding sequence is TGTGCCAGCAGCTTAGGAACAGGGTCCTCTGGAAACACCATATATTTT. As protein: CASSLGTGSSGNTIYF.

This clone came up a few times. V and J are TRBV11-1 and TRBJ2-3, with D possibly matching TRBD2 (6 bases). V shed 4 bases and J shed 6 bases, with 14 bases lying between them. The CDR3 contains 14 residues. Germline CDR1 SGHAT, CDR2 FQDESV (reference sequence). In DNA form, the CDR3 reads TGTGCCAGCAGCTCCCCTCGGGGGATGGATACGCAGTATTTT. The encoded protein is CASSSPRGMDTQYF.

This chain connects TRBV7-2 to TRBJ1-2; possible D gene TRBD1, 5 bases. Germline-derived CDR1 and CDR2 are SGHTA and FQGNSA. The CDR3 runs 14 residues. Trimming shortened V by 5 bases and J by 8 bases, and 18 bases separated the two germline ends. The CDR3 loop reads CASSHVGTDAGYTF. The CDR3 DNA reads TGTGCCAGCAGCCACGTCGGGACTGACGCGGGCTACACCTTC. Complete variable domain (other parts from reference TRBV7-2 and TRBJ1-2): GAGVSQSPSNKVTEKGKDVELRCDPISGHTALYWYRQSLGQGLEFLIYFQGNSAPDKSGLPSDRFSAERTGGSVSTLTIQRTQQEDSAVYLCASSHVGTDAGYTFGSGTRLTVV.

The rearrangement links TRBV5-1 to TRBJ2-7; 9 nucleotides match TRBD2. Germline-derived CDR1 and CDR2 are SGHRS and YFSETQ. The CDR3 is made up of 15 amino acids. The junction had 5 bases not matched to a gene; V was cut back by 4 bases and J by 0 bases. CDR3 residues: CASSLSLAGSYEQYF. The CDR3 nucleotides read TGCGCCAGCAGCCTTTCACTAGCGGGCTCCTACGAGCAGTACTTC.

This clone was seen just once. V and J are TRBV5-1 and TRBJ2-3, with D perhaps matching TRBD1 (5 bases). V gave up 1 base and J gave up 5 bases, with 11 bases separating them. The CDR3 has 14 residues. The germline gives CDR1 SGHRS, CDR2 YFSETQ. CDR3 residues: CASSLWGIVDTQYF. CDR3 sequence (DNA): TGCGCCAGCAGCTTGTGGGGCATAGTAGATACGCAGTATTTT. Together with reference TRBV5-1 and TRBJ2-3, the CDR3 gives the full variable domain: KAGVTQTPRYLIKTRGQQVTLSCSPISGHRSVSWYQQTPGQGLQFLFEYFSETQRNKGNFPGRFSGRQFSNSRSEMNVSTLELGDSALYLCASSLWGIVDTQYFGPGTRLTVL.